The next 18 T cell receptor beta chains were all read from a single sample in a study of T cell responses to AZD1222 COVID-19 vaccine. Assay used: immunoSEQ multiplex PCR; TCRdb lists only in-frame clones, some missing. The table shows roughly 120,000 clones, with 91% occurring only once. This specimen was peripheral blood, taken on day 0 of AZD1222 vaccination. The origin of the receptors is an adult in good health.

The V call is TRBV10-3, the J call TRBJ2-7; 10 nucleotides match TRBD1. Germline trimming cut 5 bases from V and 2 bases from J; bases unmatched to any gene: 6. The CDR3 has 15 amino acids. Germline-derived CDR1 and CDR2 are ENHRY and SYGVKD. This CDR3 is CAISPGTGATYEQYF. The DNA of the CDR3 is TGTGCCATCAGTCCCGGGACAGGGGCCACCTACGAGCAGTACTTC.

This sequence joins TRBV3-1 (or the pseudogene TRBV3-2) and TRBJ1-4, with D possibly matching TRBD1 (5 bases). Germline loops: CDR1 LGHDT, CDR2 YNNKEL (reference sequence). V lost 1 base and J 12 bases, leaving 12 bases between the germline ends. CDR3 length equals 13 residues. The CDR3 DNA is TGTGCCAGCAGCCAAGCAGTCGGGGGGGAACTGTTTTTT. It specifies CASSQAVGGELFF.

The chain carries TRBV12-3 or TRBV12-4 and TRBJ1-4, with 10 bases fitting TRBD1. This CDR3 is built from 13 residues. The trim removed 6 bases at V and 8 bases at J, leaving 3 bases unmatched. The CDR3 region is CASRGQGNEKLFF. Here the CDR3 DNA reads TGTGCCAGCAGGGGACAGGGGAACGAAAAACTGTTTTTT.

The chain employs TRBV5-5 and TRBJ1-4; D gene ambiguous. The CDR3 has 14 residues. V gave up 2 bases and J gave up 0 bases, with 5 bases separating them. Germline assignment: CDR1 SGHKS and CDR2 YYEKEE (reference sequence). The CDR3 reads CASSFLTTNEKLFF. The CDR3 nucleotides are TGTGCCAGCAGCTTTCTTACAACTAATGAAAAACTGTTTTTT.

This clone appeared a single time. V gene TRBV30 combines with J gene TRBJ2-3, with D unclear. V lost 1 base to trimming and J lost 11 bases, with 13 bases between them. Germline V gives CDR1 GTSNPN, CDR2 SVGIG (reference sequence). The CDR3 runs to 12 residues. CDR3 protein: CAWSAADLGQYF. Written as DNA, the CDR3 is TGTGCCTGGAGTGCGGCCGATTTGGGGCAGTATTTT.

The V call is TRBV19, the J call TRBJ1-5; the D is unclear. V was pared by 3 bases and J by 0 bases, with 15 bases between. The CDR3 consists of 17 residues. The germline gives CDR1 LNHDA, CDR2 SQIVND (reference sequence). For the CDR3, the DNA is TGTGCCAGTAGTATTAGCCAGTTGGCATATAGCAATCAGCCCCAGCATTTT. It specifies CASSISQLAYSNQPQHF.

The chain couples TRBV4-2 to TRBJ1-5; 8 nucleotides agree with TRBD1. The germline CDR1 and CDR2 sequences are LGHNA and YNFKEQ. The CDR3 spans 16 residues. V dropped 0 bases and J dropped 4; count of bases not matched to a gene: 5. The chain's CDR3 is CASSQEGTGGNQPQHF. Written as DNA, the CDR3 is TGTGCCAGCAGCCAAGAAGGGACAGGCGGGAATCAGCCCCAGCATTTT.

J is TRBJ2-5 and V is TRBV18; 7 nucleotides line up with TRBD1. Germline loops: CDR1 KGHSH, CDR2 LQKENI. The length of the CDR3 is 14 residues. The ends lost 6 bases at V and 1 base at J; junction bases unmatched: 5. CDR3 sequence (DNA): TGTGCCAGCTCCATGACAGGGACCCAAGAGACCCAGTACTTC. It yields the protein CASSMTGTQETQYF.

V usage is TRBV24-1 and J usage is TRBJ2-3, with a weak D call TRBD2 (5 bases). The CDR3 length is 15 residues. In germline, CDR1 is KGHDR, CDR2 SFDVKD. V was clipped by 3 bases and J by 0 bases, with 9 bases between them. As DNA, the CDR3 is TGTGCCACCAGTGATCCTAGCCCAAGCACAGATACGCAGTATTTT. Encoded protein: CATSDPSPSTDTQYF.

This chain joins TRBV6-1 and TRBJ1-2, with unresolved D. The germline V gene encodes CDR1 MNHNS and CDR2 SASEGT. V gave up 0 bases and J gave up 4 bases, with 15 bases separating them. This CDR3 is 16 amino acids long. CDR3 in amino acids: CASSEAGEDFPYGYTF. The CDR3 coding sequence is TGTGCCAGCAGTGAAGCCGGAGAGGATTTCCCCTATGGCTACACCTTC.

The CDR3 nucleotides read TGTGCCAGCAGGGGGATGTATTCACCCCTCCACTTT. Protein: CASRGMYSPLHF. The genes are TRBV6-5 and TRBJ1-6; D is undetermined. The CDR3 is 12 residues long. Trimming took off 6 bases at V and 8 bases at J, with 8 bases between the two ends. Germline CDR1 reads MNHEY; CDR2 reads SVGAGI.

The chain is built from TRBV30 and TRBJ1-3; D unresolved. The germline V gene has CDR1 GTSNPN and CDR2 SVGIG (reference sequence). This CDR3 is 15 amino acids long. Trimming left V 0 bases short and J 8 bases short, with 17 bases between. The CDR3 spells CAWSVLGSPGDTIYF. The CDR3 DNA follows: TGTGCCTGGAGTGTACTAGGGAGCCCAGGTGACACCATATATTTT. Full variable domain (rest looked up from reference TRBV30 and TRBJ1-3): SQTIHQWPATLVQPVGSPLSLECTVEGTSNPNLYWYRQAAGRGLQLLFYSVGIGQISSEVPQNLSASRPQDRQFILSSKKLLLSDSGFYLCAWSVLGSPGDTIYFGEGSWLTVV.

The chain is built from TRBV6-1 and TRBJ1-3; tentatively, D is TRBD1 (5 bases). The CDR3 consists of 17 residues. Per the germline V gene, CDR1 is MNHNS and CDR2 is SASEGT. Trimming pared 2 bases from V and 4 bases from J, leaving 18 bases between. The CDR3 spells CASSELEWGGDGNTIYF. CDR3 in DNA: TGTGCCAGCAGTGAACTCGAGTGGGGGGGAGACGGAAACACCATATATTTT.

V is TRBV30 and J is TRBJ1-2; 9 bases match TRBD1. Trimming removed 2 bases from V and 7 bases from J; junction bases left unmatched: 5. Germline loops: CDR1 GTSNPN, CDR2 SVGIG (reference sequence). This CDR3 contains 13 residues. The CDR3 loop reads CAWSPGQGFGYTF. In DNA form, the CDR3 reads TGTGCCTGGAGTCCGGGACAGGGCTTTGGCTACACCTTC.

The rearrangement uses TRBV30 and TRBJ1-2; 8 nucleotides agree with TRBD1. V shed 4 bases, J shed 3 bases, and the junction held 1 base outside the gene matches. In germline, CDR1 is GTSNPN, CDR2 SVGIG (reference sequence). The CDR3 covers 12 residues. In DNA form, the CDR3 reads TGTGCCTGGACGGGACAGGACTATGGCTACACCTTC. This encodes CAWTGQDYGYTF.

The V gene is TRBV6-5, the J gene TRBJ1-2; D is uncertain. The CDR3 has 11 amino acids. V was shortened by 8 bases and J by 13 bases, with 17 bases between the two germline ends. From germline, CDR1 is MNHEY and CDR2 SVGAGI. CDR3 amino acids: CASGSGDPPTF. DNA of the CDR3: TGTGCCAGCGGCAGCGGGGATCCCCCCACCTTC.

The chain couples TRBV6-2 or TRBV6-3 to TRBJ2-5; TRBD1 is a possible D gene (5 bases). Germline CDR1 reads MNHEY; CDR2 reads SVGEGT. The germline V and J ends were trimmed by 5 bases and 5 bases, with 15 bases remaining between them. This CDR3 region has 14 residues. The CDR3 sequence: CASSPWGLRETQYF. The CDR3 DNA reads TGTGCCAGCAGTCCATGGGGCTTACGGGAGACCCAGTACTTC.

This rearrangement joins TRBV5-1 to TRBJ1-1; 7 positions match TRBD1. J lost 0 bases, V lost 6 bases, and 8 bases had no gene match. The CDR3 is 15 amino acids. Germline V gene sequence: CDR1 SGHRS, CDR2 YFSETQ. The CDR3 region is CASTGRTGLNTEAFF. The CDR3 DNA reads as TGCGCCAGCACCGGGAGGACAGGTCTGAACACTGAAGCTTTCTTT.